One T cell receptor beta chain is described in this entry. At one of its ends the junction is not consistent with the germline gene, which may arise from a read error. No cell sorting was done before RNA was extracted from the tissue. This CDR3 is 14 amino acids long. Germline V gene sequence: CDR1 MGHRA, CDR2 YSYEKL. This sample was included in a study of tumor and adjacent non-tumor tissue in lung cancer. Three rounds of nested PCR, following a modified ARM-PCR protocol, produced the TCRbeta library. Via MiXCR, TCRdb re-called the multiplex PCR reads, giving one row per CDR3 protein. The sample has more than 85,000 distinct CDR3 sequences; around three fifths are singletons.

This chain connects TRBV4-1 to TRBJ2-3; D not certain. Sequenced material: lung tumor tissue. This receptor was taken from a man in his 70s with non-small cell lung cancer. CDR3 region: CTRSPGLLTDMQYF. The DNA for the CDR3 is TGCACCAGGAGCCCCGGGCTGCTCACAGATATGCAGTATTTT.